Listed below are T cell receptor beta chains from one sample, sequenced in a study of T cell responses to AZD1222 COVID-19 vaccine. This table comes from immunoSEQ multiplex PCR, and its TCRdb copy is limited to in-frame clones, with some not included. The sample shows some 22,000 clones, 65% to 90% of them seen only once. Source: peripheral blood, taken on day 0 of AZD1222 vaccination. The receptors come from an adult in good health. Each CDR3 is given with its conserved first and last residue. Fields, in order: D gene, V gene, J gene, clone size, CDR3 DNA, CDR3 protein. A D gene is named only where the DNA matches it firmly. Clone size is shown for a subset of rows, as once, few, many or a class of expanded clone.

d_gene: NA
v_gene: TRBV7-2
j_gene: TRBJ1-1
abundance: NA
CDR3nt: TGTGCCAGCAGCGCCCGACTGGACACTGAAGCTTTCTTT
CDR3aa: CASSARLDTEAFF

d_gene: NA
v_gene: TRBV24-1
j_gene: TRBJ2-5
abundance: NA
CDR3nt: TGTGCCACCAGTGAAGGGAACCTAGGGGAGACCCAGTACTTC
CDR3aa: CATSEGNLGETQYF

d_gene: TRBD2
v_gene: TRBV5-1
j_gene: TRBJ2-5
abundance: once
CDR3nt: TGCGCCAGCAGCGAAGCGGGGAAAGAGACCCAGTACTTC
CDR3aa: CASSEAGKETQYF

d_gene: TRBD2
v_gene: TRBV5-6
j_gene: TRBJ2-2
abundance: NA
CDR3nt: TGTGCCAGCAGCTTGGGAACTAGCGGGGGCCCGAACACCGGGGAGCTGTTTTTT
CDR3aa: CASSLGTSGGPNTGELFF

d_gene: NA
v_gene: TRBV18
j_gene: TRBJ1-1
abundance: NA
CDR3nt: TGTGCCAGCTCCTCGACAGCCCTGAACACTGAAGCTTTCTTT
CDR3aa: CASSSTALNTEAFF

d_gene: NA
v_gene: TRBV11-3
j_gene: TRBJ1-1
abundance: NA
CDR3nt: TGTGCCAGCAGCCGATCAGGCGGGGGGAACACTGAAGCTTTCTTT
CDR3aa: CASSRSGGGNTEAFF

d_gene: NA
v_gene: TRBV18
j_gene: TRBJ2-3
abundance: NA
CDR3nt: TGTGCCAGCTCACCAAGGGACAGCACAGATACGCAGTATTTT
CDR3aa: CASSPRDSTDTQYF

d_gene: TRBD2
v_gene: TRBV4-2
j_gene: TRBJ2-1
abundance: NA
CDR3nt: TGTGCCAGCAGCCCTTTCGGGGGGGGAAACAATGAGCAGTTCTTC
CDR3aa: CASSPFGGGNNEQFF

d_gene: NA
v_gene: TRBV30
j_gene: TRBJ2-2
abundance: NA
CDR3nt: TGTGCCTGGAGTGTTTCAATTACCGGGGAGCTGTTTTTT
CDR3aa: CAWSVSITGELFF

d_gene: NA
v_gene: TRBV21-1
j_gene: TRBJ2-1
abundance: NA
CDR3nt: TGTGCCAGCAGCAAAGGGTACAGGAAGACAACAAGCTCCTACAATGAGCAGTTCTTC
CDR3aa: CASSKGYRKTTSSYNEQFF

d_gene: NA
v_gene: TRBV7-7
j_gene: TRBJ2-1
abundance: NA
CDR3nt: TGTGCTAGCAGCTTACAGGTTGCAGGGATTAGTGAGCAGTTCTTC
CDR3aa: CASSLQVAGISEQFF

d_gene: NA
v_gene: TRBV10-3
j_gene: TRBJ2-3
abundance: once
CDR3nt: TGTGCCATCAGTGCTGGCGGCCCCACAGATACGCAGTATTTT
CDR3aa: CAISAGGPTDTQYF

d_gene: NA
v_gene: TRBV18
j_gene: TRBJ1-1
abundance: few
CDR3nt: TGTGCCAGCTCACCACCACAGGGACTTATGAACACTGAAGCTTTCTTT
CDR3aa: CASSPPQGLMNTEAFF

d_gene: NA
v_gene: TRBV19
j_gene: TRBJ1-4
abundance: NA
CDR3nt: TGTGCCAGTAGTATTCGACCGTTTAATGAAAAACTGTTTTTT
CDR3aa: CASSIRPFNEKLFF

d_gene: NA
v_gene: TRBV13
j_gene: TRBJ2-5
abundance: few
CDR3nt: TGTGCCAGCAGCTACCGGGACCCCTTCGGGACCCAGTACTTC
CDR3aa: CASSYRDPFGTQYF

d_gene: NA
v_gene: TRBV27
j_gene: TRBJ2-7
abundance: NA
CDR3nt: TGTGCCAGCAGTTTAATGATGAGCTCCTACGAGCAGTACTTC
CDR3aa: CASSLMMSSYEQYF